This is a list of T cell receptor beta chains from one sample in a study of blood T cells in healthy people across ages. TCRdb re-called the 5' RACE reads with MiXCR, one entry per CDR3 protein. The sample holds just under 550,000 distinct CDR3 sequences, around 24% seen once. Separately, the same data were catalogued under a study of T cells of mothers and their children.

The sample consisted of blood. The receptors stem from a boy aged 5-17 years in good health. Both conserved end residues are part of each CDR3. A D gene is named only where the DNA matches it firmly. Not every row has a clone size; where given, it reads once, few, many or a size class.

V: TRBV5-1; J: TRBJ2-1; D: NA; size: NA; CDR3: CTSSSGSSSYNEQFF; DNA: TGCACCAGCAGCTCCGGTTCGAGCTCCTACAATGAGCAGTTCTTC
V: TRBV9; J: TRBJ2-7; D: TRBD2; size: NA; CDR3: CASSVGRAGGTYEQYF; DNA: TGTGCCAGCAGCGTAGGAAGAGCGGGGGGTACCTACGAGCAGTACTTC
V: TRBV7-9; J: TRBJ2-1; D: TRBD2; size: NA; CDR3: CASRSSGPNNEQFF; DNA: TGTGCCAGCAGAAGTAGCGGGCCAAACAATGAGCAGTTCTTC
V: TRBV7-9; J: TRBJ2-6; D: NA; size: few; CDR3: CASSAGGPGANALTF; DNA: TGTGCCAGCAGCGCCGGGGGACCTGGGGCCAACGCCCTGACTTTC
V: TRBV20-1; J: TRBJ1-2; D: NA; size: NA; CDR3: CSARVMKQGEGYTF; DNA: TGCAGTGCTAGGGTTATGAAACAGGGTGAGGGCTACACCTTC
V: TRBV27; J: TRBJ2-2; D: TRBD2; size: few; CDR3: CASSLRASGGNTGELFF; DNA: TGTGCCAGCAGTTTGCGGGCTAGCGGGGGGAACACCGGGGAGCTGTTTTTT
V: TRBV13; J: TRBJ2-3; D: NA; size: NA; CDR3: CASSTLTGRGTDTQYF; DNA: TGTGCCAGCAGCACGCTAACAGGGAGGGGGACAGATACGCAGTATTTT
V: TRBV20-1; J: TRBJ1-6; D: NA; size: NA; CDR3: CSASERAHNSPLHF; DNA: TGCAGTGCTAGTGAACGAGCACATAATTCACCCCTCCACTTT
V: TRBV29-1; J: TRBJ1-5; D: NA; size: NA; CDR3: CSVRTDSNQPQHF; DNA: TGCAGCGTTCGGACAGATAGCAATCAGCCCCAGCATTTT
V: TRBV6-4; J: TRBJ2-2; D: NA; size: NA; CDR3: CASSDSTSGELFF; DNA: TGTGCCAGCAGTGACTCGACTAGCGGGGAGCTGTTTTTT
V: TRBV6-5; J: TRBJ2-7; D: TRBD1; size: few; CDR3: CASRTGQGYEQYF; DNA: TGTGCCAGCAGGACAGGACAGGGCTACGAGCAGTACTTC
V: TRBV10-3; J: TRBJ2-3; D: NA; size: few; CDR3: CAISDVGATTDTQYF; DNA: TGTGCCATCAGTGATGTGGGAGCGACCACAGATACGCAGTATTTT
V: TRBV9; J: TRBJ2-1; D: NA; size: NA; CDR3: CASSVVHGLYNEQFF; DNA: TGTGCCAGCAGCGTAGTACACGGGCTTTACAATGAGCAGTTCTTC
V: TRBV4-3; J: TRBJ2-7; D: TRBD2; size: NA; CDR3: CASSQDRGGGLYEQYF; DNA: TGCGCCAGCAGCCAAGATCGGGGCGGGGGATTATACGAGCAGTACTTC
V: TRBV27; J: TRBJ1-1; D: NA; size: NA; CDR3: CASSPNRETEAFF; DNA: TGTGCCAGCAGTCCGAACAGGGAAACTGAAGCTTTCTTT
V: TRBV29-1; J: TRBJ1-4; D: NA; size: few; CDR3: CSVGGRSMEKLFF; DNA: TGCAGCGTTGGCGGAAGGTCCATGGAAAAACTGTTTTTT
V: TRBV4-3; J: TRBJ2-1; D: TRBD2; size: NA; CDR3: CASSQERGGAGNEQFF; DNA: TGCGCCAGCAGCCAAGAACGCGGGGGGGCCGGCAATGAGCAGTTCTTC
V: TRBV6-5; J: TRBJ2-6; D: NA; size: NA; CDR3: CASSYSLKGAANVLTF; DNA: TGTGCCAGCAGTTACTCACTTAAAGGGGCGGCCAACGTCCTGACTTTC
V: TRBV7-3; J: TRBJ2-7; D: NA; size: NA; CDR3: CASSTKHRERSYEQYF; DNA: TGTGCCAGCAGCACAAAACATAGGGAAAGGTCCTACGAGCAGTACTTC
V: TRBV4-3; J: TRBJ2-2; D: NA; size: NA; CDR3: CASSRTPQGTGELFF; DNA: TGCGCCAGCAGCCGAACCCCCCAGGGTACCGGGGAGCTGTTTTTT
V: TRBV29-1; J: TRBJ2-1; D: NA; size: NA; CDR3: CSVAGGNYNEQFF; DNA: TGCAGCGTTGCCGGCGGTAACTACAATGAGCAGTTCTTC
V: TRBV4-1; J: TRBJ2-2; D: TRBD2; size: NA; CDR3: CASGELAGGGTGELFF; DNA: TGCGCCAGCGGTGAGTTAGCGGGAGGAGGCACCGGGGAGCTGTTTTTT
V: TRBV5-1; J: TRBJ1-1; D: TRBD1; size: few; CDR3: CASSLSPGGGRNTEAFF; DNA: TGCGCCAGCAGCTTGTCTCCGGGAGGGGGCCGGAACACTGAAGCTTTCTTT
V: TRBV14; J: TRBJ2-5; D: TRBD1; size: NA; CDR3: CASSATGLEETQYF; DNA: TGTGCCAGCAGCGCGACAGGGTTGGAAGAGACCCAGTACTTC
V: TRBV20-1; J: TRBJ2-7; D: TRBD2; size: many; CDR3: CSAKLAGILLGEQYF; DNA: TGCAGTGCTAAACTAGCGGGGATTCTCTTAGGCGAGCAGTACTTC
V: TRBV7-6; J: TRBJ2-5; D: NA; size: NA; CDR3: CASSLQTETQYF; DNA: TGTGCCAGCAGCTTGCAGACAGAGACCCAGTACTTC
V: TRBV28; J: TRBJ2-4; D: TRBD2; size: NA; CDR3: CASSPGLAGAGSDIQYF; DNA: TGTGCCAGCAGTCCTGGACTAGCGGGAGCGGGGAGCGACATTCAGTACTTC
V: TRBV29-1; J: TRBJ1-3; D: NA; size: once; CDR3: CSVSGYIGSTIYF; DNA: TGCAGCGTTTCGGGCTATATTGGAAGCACCATATATTTT
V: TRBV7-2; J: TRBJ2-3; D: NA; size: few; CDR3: CASSPQGPDTQYF; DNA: TGTGCCAGCAGCCCCCAGGGTCCAGATACGCAGTATTTT
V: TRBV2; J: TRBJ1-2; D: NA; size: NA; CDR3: CASSEKGYGYTF; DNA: TGTGCCAGCAGTGAAAAGGGCTATGGCTACACCTTC
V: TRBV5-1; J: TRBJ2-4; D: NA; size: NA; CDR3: CASSSDRPLTAKNIQYF; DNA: TGCGCCAGCAGCTCAGACAGGCCATTAACGGCCAAAAACATTCAGTACTTC
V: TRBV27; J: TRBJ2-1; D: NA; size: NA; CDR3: CASTRANEQFF; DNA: TGTGCCAGCACCAGGGCCAATGAGCAGTTCTTC
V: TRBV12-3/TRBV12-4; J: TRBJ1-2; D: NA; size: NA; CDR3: CASSSLTGKLIEGYTF; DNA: TGTGCCAGCAGTTCCCTCACAGGGAAGCTCATCGAGGGCTACACCTTC
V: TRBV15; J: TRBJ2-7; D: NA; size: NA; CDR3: CATKPRGGAAEQYF; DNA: TGTGCCACCAAACCTCGTGGCGGCGCGGCCGAGCAGTACTTC
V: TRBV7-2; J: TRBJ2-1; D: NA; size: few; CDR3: CASSLEILGEQFF; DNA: TGTGCCAGCAGCTTAGAAATCCTCGGTGAGCAGTTCTTC
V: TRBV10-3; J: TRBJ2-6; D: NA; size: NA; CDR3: CAITSVAFSGANVLTF; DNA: TGTGCCATCACCTCCGTGGCCTTCTCTGGGGCCAACGTCCTGACTTTC
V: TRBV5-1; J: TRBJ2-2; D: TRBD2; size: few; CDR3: CASSFGSGSLSGELFF; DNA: TGCGCCAGCAGCTTCGGGAGCGGGAGTTTGTCCGGGGAGCTGTTTTTT
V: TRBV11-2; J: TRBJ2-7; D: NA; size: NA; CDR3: CASSFGTSTYEQYF; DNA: TGTGCCAGCAGCTTCGGGACTTCGACCTACGAGCAGTACTTC
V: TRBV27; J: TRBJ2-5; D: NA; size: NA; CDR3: CASRFAGGYQETQYF; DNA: TGTGCCAGCAGGTTCGCGGGTGGGTACCAAGAGACCCAGTACTTC
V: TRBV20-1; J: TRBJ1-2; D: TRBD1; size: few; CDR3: CSAPGQLYGYTF; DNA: TGCAGTGCTCCGGGACAGCTTTATGGCTACACCTTC
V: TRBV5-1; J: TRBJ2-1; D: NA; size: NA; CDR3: CASSSTGIPNNEQFF; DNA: TGCGCCAGCAGCTCAACCGGGATCCCGAACAATGAGCAGTTCTTC
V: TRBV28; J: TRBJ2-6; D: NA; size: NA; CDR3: CASNRVSGANVLTF; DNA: TGTGCCAGCAATAGGGTTTCTGGGGCCAACGTCCTGACTTTC
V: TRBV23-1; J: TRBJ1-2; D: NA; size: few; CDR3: CASSQSDRRGYTF; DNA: TGCGCCAGCAGTCAATCAGACAGGCGTGGCTACACCTTC
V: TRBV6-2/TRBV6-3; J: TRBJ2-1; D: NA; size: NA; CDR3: CASSSTRNDLSKQFF; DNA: TGTGCCAGCAGTTCCACTCGTAACGACCTTTCGAAGCAGTTCTTC
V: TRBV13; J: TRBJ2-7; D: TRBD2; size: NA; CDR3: CASSAWTSGIYEQYF; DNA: TGTGCCAGCAGCGCCTGGACTAGCGGAATCTACGAGCAGTACTTC
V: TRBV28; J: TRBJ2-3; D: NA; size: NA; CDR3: CASSLLPTDTQYF; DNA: TGTGCCAGCAGTTTACTCCCCACAGATACGCAGTATTTT
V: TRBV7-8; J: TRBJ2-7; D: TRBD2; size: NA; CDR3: CASSPEAGVQYEQYF; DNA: TGTGCCAGCAGCCCTGAAGCGGGAGTTCAATACGAGCAGTACTTC
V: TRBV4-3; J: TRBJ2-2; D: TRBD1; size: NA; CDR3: CASSQGGTGFPGELFF; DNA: TGCGCCAGCAGCCAAGGGGGGACAGGGTTTCCCGGGGAGCTGTTTTTT
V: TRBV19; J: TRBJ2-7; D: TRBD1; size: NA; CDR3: CASSRGQGGSYEQYF; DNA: TGTGCCAGTAGCCGGGGACAGGGAGGCTCCTACGAGCAGTACTTC
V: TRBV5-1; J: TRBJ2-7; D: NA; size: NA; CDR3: CASSSNRATAYEQYF; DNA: TGCGCCAGCAGCTCCAACAGGGCCACCGCCTACGAGCAGTACTTC